A selection of T cell receptor beta chains follows, all from one sample in a study of T cell responses to AZD1222 COVID-19 vaccine. Data came from immunoSEQ multiplex PCR; TCRdb stores just in-frame clones and leaves some out. The sample lists about 150,000 clones; roughly 90% were seen once. The sequenced sample was peripheral blood, obtained 28 days after the second AZD1222 dose. These receptor sequences come from an adult who received the AZD1222 COVID-19 vaccine. Each CDR3 is given with its conserved first and last residue. The D gene is left open where the match is weak. Part of the rows lack a size; the others show once, few, many or a class for expanded clones.

D	V	size	J	CDR3	DNA
TRBD1	TRBV19	NA	TRBJ1-1	CASSARDRGMNTEAFF	TGTGCCAGTAGTGCTCGGGACAGGGGAATGAACACTGAAGCTTTCTTT
NA	TRBV18	NA	TRBJ1-5	CASSGVLSNQPQHF	TGTGCCAGCTCAGGGGTTCTTAGCAATCAGCCCCAGCATTTT
NA	TRBV6-2/TRBV6-3	NA	TRBJ2-7	CASIYPGLSGEQYF	TGTGCCAGCATTTATCCGGGTTTATCTGGTGAGCAGTACTTC
TRBD1	TRBV5-1	NA	TRBJ2-5	CASSPDPGQKETQYF	TGCGCCAGCAGCCCTGATCCGGGACAGAAAGAGACCCAGTACTTC
TRBD2	TRBV12-5	few	TRBJ2-1	CASGSRPGLAGGKYNEQFF	TGTGCTAGTGGATCCCGCCCGGGGCTAGCGGGAGGAAAGTACAATGAGCAGTTCTTC
NA	TRBV4-1	NA	TRBJ1-3	CASSEQGTLGNTIYF	TGCGCCAGCAGCGAGCAGGGTACTCTCGGAAACACCATATATTTT
NA	TRBV3-1/TRBV3-2	NA	TRBJ2-7	CASSQGPGAHEQYF	TGTGCCAGCAGCCAAGGTCCAGGGGCCCACGAGCAGTACTTC
NA	TRBV19	NA	TRBJ2-3	CASSIVNTDTQYF	TGTGCCAGTAGTATCGTAAACACAGATACGCAGTATTTT
TRBD1	TRBV28	NA	TRBJ1-2	CASSFGETGGRGYTF	TGTGCCAGCAGTTTTGGGGAGACAGGGGGGCGGGGCTACACCTTC
NA	TRBV15	few	TRBJ2-7	CATSRDPYSSIRRSSYEQYF	TGTGCCACCAGCAGAGATCCGTACTCTTCGATTCGCAGGAGCTCCTACGAGCAGTACTTC
NA	TRBV7-2	NA	TRBJ2-6	CASSLRVDGANVLTF	TGTGCCAGCAGCTTACGAGTGGACGGGGCCAACGTCCTGACTTTC
NA	TRBV5-6	NA	TRBJ1-3	CASSRGGTGPSGNTIYF	TGTGCCAGCAGTCGCGGTGGAACAGGCCCCTCTGGAAACACCATATATTTT
TRBD1	TRBV18	NA	TRBJ2-1	CASSLGQSSYNEQFF	TGTGCCAGCTCACTGGGACAGAGCTCCTACAATGAGCAGTTCTTC
NA	TRBV6-5	once	TRBJ2-1	CASRRESSSYNEQFF	TGTGCCAGCAGACGGGAGTCCAGCTCCTACAATGAGCAGTTCTTC
NA	TRBV2	NA	TRBJ2-1	CASKYNEQFF	TGTGCCAGCAAGTACAATGAGCAGTTCTTC
TRBD2	TRBV4-3	NA	TRBJ2-2	CASSQAPLAANTGELFF	TGCGCCAGCAGCCAAGCCCCCCTAGCGGCTAATACCGGGGAGCTGTTTTTT
TRBD1	TRBV7-9	NA	TRBJ1-2	CASSNPTGTAYGYTF	TGTGCCAGCAGCAACCCGACAGGGACAGCCTATGGCTACACCTTC
TRBD1	TRBV7-2	NA	TRBJ2-5	CASSFSGDRGRNF	TGTGCCAGCAGCTTCAGTGGGGACAGGGGGCGGAACTTC
NA	TRBV9	NA	TRBJ2-1	CASSVVAGTPNNEQFF	TGTGCCAGCAGCGTAGTGGCAGGGACGCCGAATAATGAGCAGTTCTTC
NA	TRBV7-2	NA	TRBJ1-2	CASSLGGVINYGYTF	TGTGCCAGCAGCTTGGGAGGTGTCATTAACTATGGCTACACCTTC
TRBD1	TRBV28	NA	TRBJ2-1	CASSTFRGTGDEQFF	TGTGCCAGCAGCACCTTCAGGGGGACGGGCGATGAGCAGTTCTTC
NA	TRBV9	NA	TRBJ1-4	CASSRVSTNEKLFF	TGTGCCAGCAGCCGGGTTTCAACTAATGAAAAACTGTTTTTT
NA	TRBV29-1	NA	TRBJ2-1	CSVAAGASYNEQFF	TGCAGCGTCGCCGCGGGGGCCTCCTACAATGAGCAGTTCTTC
TRBD2	TRBV19	once	TRBJ2-1	CASSIKGLAGELSYNEQFF	TGTGCCAGTAGTATAAAAGGACTAGCGGGAGAACTCTCCTACAATGAGCAGTTCTTC
NA	TRBV9	NA	TRBJ2-2	CASGARTNTGELFF	TGTGCCAGTGGAGCCAGGACGAACACCGGGGAGCTGTTTTTT
NA	TRBV18	NA	TRBJ2-7	CASSLGGSYEQYF	TGTGCCAGCTCACTCGGGGGCTCCTACGAGCAGTACTTC
NA	TRBV28	NA	TRBJ1-2	CATQRYYGYTF	TGTGCCACCCAGCGGTACTATGGCTACACCTTC
TRBD2	TRBV19	NA	TRBJ2-2	CASSSPRLAGSWTGELFF	TGTGCCAGTAGTAGCCCTCGACTAGCGGGGAGTTGGACCGGGGAGCTGTTTTTT
NA	TRBV7-3	NA	TRBJ1-2	CASSSLGSNYGYTF	TGTGCCAGCAGCAGCCTTGGGAGTAACTATGGCTACACCTTC
NA	TRBV6-1	NA	TRBJ2-7	CASSEAHWGANDEQYF	TGTGCCAGCAGTGAAGCGCATTGGGGGGCAAACGACGAGCAGTACTTC
NA	TRBV5-6	NA	TRBJ1-2	CASSLGGVAGYTF	TGTGCCAGCAGCTTGGGAGGGGTGGCGGGCTACACCTTC
NA	TRBV18	NA	TRBJ2-3	CASSRDLPGTDTQYF	TGTGCCAGCTCGCGGGACCTGCCGGGCACAGATACGCAGTATTTT
TRBD1	TRBV15	NA	TRBJ1-2	CATSRDGTGGPYGYTF	TGTGCCACCAGCAGAGATGGGACAGGGGGTCCCTATGGCTACACCTTC
TRBD1	TRBV24-1	NA	TRBJ1-2	CATSDRDRSRGYTF	TGTGCCACCAGTGATCGGGACAGGAGTAGGGGCTACACCTTC
TRBD2	TRBV7-8	NA	TRBJ2-5	CASSNSWSGSQEETQYF	TGTGCCAGCAGCAACTCCTGGAGCGGGAGCCAGGAAGAGACCCAGTACTTC
NA	TRBV6-5	NA	TRBJ2-7	CASSYSIGYEQYF	TGTGCCAGCAGTTACTCTATCGGCTACGAGCAGTACTTC
NA	TRBV18	NA	TRBJ1-4	CASSLGTGENLFF	TGTGCCAGCTCACTCGGGACTGGGGAAAACCTGTTTTTT
TRBD1	TRBV28	few	TRBJ1-4	CASSKQGATNEKLFF	TGTGCCAGCAGCAAACAGGGGGCGACTAATGAAAAACTGTTTTTT
NA	TRBV6-5	NA	TRBJ2-7	CASRAKTYEQYF	TGTGCCAGCAGGGCTAAGACCTACGAGCAGTACTTC
NA	TRBV19	NA	TRBJ1-5	CASSIHGEPQHF	TGTGCCAGTAGTATCCACGGGGAGCCCCAGCATTTT
TRBD1	TRBV5-1	NA	TRBJ1-1	CASSLGTANTEAFF	TGCGCCAGCAGCCTGGGGACAGCCAACACTGAAGCTTTCTTT
TRBD2	TRBV30	NA	TRBJ2-3	CAWSGGWAGGSTDTQYF	TGTGCCTGGAGCGGAGGTTGGGCGGGAGGGAGCACAGATACGCAGTATTTT
NA	TRBV19	NA	TRBJ2-2	CASSIIGTGELFF	TGTGCCAGTAGTATAATCGGCACCGGGGAGCTGTTTTTT
NA	TRBV3-1/TRBV3-2	NA	TRBJ2-1	CASSQGRTKRVTYNEQFF	TGTGCCAGCAGCCAAGGAAGGACTAAGCGGGTGACCTACAATGAGCAGTTCTTC
TRBD2	TRBV6-5	NA	TRBJ2-3	CASSQPGLVADTQYF	TGTGCCAGCAGTCAACCGGGACTAGTTGCAGATACGCAGTATTTT
NA	TRBV11-3	NA	TRBJ1-5	CASSLDRAQPQHF	TGTGCCAGCAGCTTAGATAGAGCCCAGCCCCAGCATTTT
NA	TRBV28	NA	TRBJ2-5	CASSSKPGREGDETQYF	TGTGCCAGCAGTTCAAAACCTGGAAGGGAGGGGGACGAGACCCAGTACTTC
TRBD1	TRBV24-1	NA	TRBJ1-1	CATRETGANTEAFF	TGTGCCACCAGGGAGACAGGGGCCAACACTGAAGCTTTCTTT
NA	TRBV6-2/TRBV6-3	NA	TRBJ2-7	CASSWLTYSPSSYEQYF	TGTGCCAGCAGTTGGCTCACCTACAGCCCTAGCTCCTACGAGCAGTACTTC
TRBD2	TRBV5-1	once	TRBJ2-3	CASSLVRGGLAGAASTDTQYF	TGCGCCAGCAGCTTGGTACGAGGGGGACTAGCGGGAGCCGCTAGCACAGATACGCAGTATTTT
NA	TRBV14	NA	TRBJ1-5	CASSQGRVAAPQHF	TGTGCCAGCAGCCAAGGAAGGGTGGCGGCGCCCCAGCATTTT
TRBD1	TRBV27	NA	TRBJ1-1	CASSLPGQGANTEAFF	TGTGCCAGCAGCCTACCGGGACAGGGGGCGAACACTGAAGCTTTCTTT
NA	TRBV19	NA	TRBJ2-7	CASSITGSSYEQYF	TGTGCCAGTAGTATCACAGGGAGCTCCTACGAGCAGTACTTC
TRBD1	TRBV6-5	once	TRBJ1-6	CASSYVARGRSSPLHF	TGTGCCAGCAGTTACGTGGCTAGGGGGCGAAGTTCACCCCTCCACTTT
NA	TRBV6-2/TRBV6-3	once	TRBJ2-3	CASSPSWGRTDTQYF	TGTGCCAGCAGTCCCTCCTGGGGGCGCACAGATACGCAGTATTTT